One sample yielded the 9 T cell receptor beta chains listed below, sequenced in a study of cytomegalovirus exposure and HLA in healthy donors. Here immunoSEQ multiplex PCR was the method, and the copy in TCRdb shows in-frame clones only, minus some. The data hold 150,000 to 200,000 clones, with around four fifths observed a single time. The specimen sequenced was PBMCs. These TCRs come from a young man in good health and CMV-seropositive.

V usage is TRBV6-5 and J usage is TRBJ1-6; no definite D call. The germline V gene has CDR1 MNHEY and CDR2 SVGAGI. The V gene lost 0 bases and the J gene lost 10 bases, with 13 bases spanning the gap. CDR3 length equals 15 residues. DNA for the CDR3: TGTGCCAGCAGTTACTCGATTCAGGAGGCATCACCCCTCCACTTT. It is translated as CASSYSIQEASPLHF.

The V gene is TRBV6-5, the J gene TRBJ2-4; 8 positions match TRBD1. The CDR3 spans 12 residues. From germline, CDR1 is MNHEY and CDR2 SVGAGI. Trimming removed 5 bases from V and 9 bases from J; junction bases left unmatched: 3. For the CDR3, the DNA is TGTGCCAGCAGTGAAACAGGGGGCATTCAGTACTTC. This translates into CASSETGGIQYF.

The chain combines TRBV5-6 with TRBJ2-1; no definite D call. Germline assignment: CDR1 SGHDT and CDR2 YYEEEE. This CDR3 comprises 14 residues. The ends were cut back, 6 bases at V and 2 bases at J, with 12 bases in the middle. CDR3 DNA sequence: TGTGCCAGCACTAGAGATATACCCTACAATGAGCAGTTCTTC. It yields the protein CASTRDIPYNEQFF.

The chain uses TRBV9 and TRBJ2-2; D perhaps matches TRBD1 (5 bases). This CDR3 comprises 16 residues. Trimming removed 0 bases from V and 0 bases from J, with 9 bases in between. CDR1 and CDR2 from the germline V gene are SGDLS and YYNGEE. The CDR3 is CASSVEQATNTGELFF. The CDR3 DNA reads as TGTGCCAGCAGCGTAGAACAGGCCACGAACACCGGGGAGCTGTTTTTT.

The CDR3 DNA sequence: TGCGCCAGCAGCCAAGAAACAGGGGGAAGGTACGAGCAGTACTTC. Translated, it gives CASSQETGGRYEQYF. This chain links TRBV4-1 with TRBJ2-7, with 8 bases aligning to TRBD1. From germline, CDR1 is MGHRA and CDR2 YSYEKL. With 0 bases clipped from V and 4 bases from J, the junction kept 5 bases outside the gene matches. The CDR3 loop spans 15 amino acids.

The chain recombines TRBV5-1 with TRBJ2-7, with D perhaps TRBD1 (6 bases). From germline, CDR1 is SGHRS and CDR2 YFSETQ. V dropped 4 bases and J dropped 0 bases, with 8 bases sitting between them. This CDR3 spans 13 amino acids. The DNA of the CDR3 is TGCGCCAGCAGCCAGGGGAGCTCCTACGAGCAGTACTTC. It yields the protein CASSQGSSYEQYF.

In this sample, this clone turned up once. CDR3 residues: CASSYRQPSNQPQHF. The DNA for the CDR3 is TGTGCCAGCAGTTACAGACAGCCTAGCAATCAGCCCCAGCATTTT. V usage is TRBV6-5 and J usage is TRBJ1-5; possibly TRBD1 for D (5 bases). V lost 2 bases, J lost 0 bases, and 8 bases lay in between. The CDR3 totals 15 residues. Germline V gene sequence: CDR1 MNHEY, CDR2 SVGAGI.

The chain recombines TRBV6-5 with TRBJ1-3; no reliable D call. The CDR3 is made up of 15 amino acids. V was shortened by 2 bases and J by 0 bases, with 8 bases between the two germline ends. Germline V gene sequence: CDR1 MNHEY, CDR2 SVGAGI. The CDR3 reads CASSYPFYSGNTIYF. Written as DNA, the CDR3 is TGTGCCAGCAGTTACCCCTTCTACTCTGGAAACACCATATATTTT.

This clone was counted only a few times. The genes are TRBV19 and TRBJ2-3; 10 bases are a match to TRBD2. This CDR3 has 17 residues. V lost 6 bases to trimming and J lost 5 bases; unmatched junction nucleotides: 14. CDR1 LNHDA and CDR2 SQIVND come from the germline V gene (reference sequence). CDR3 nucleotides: TGTGCCAGTAGGGCGCTAGTTAGCGGGGGGTCAGGAGATACGCAGTATTTT. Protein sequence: CASRALVSGGSGDTQYF.